The entry that follows covers one TCR beta chain sequence. The V end was cut by 5 bases, the J end by 4 bases, with 18 bases between. Germline values: CDR1 SNHLY, CDR2 FYNNEI. The CDR3 spans 17 residues. This record comes from a study of blood T cell repertoires in COVID-19. The method was immunoSEQ multiplex PCR; TCRdb's version includes in-frame clones alone and lacks a portion of them. The sample contains a few hundred thousand clones, roughly 86% of which appear only once. Sequencing used peripheral blood. This sequence originates from a young woman with COVID-19, enrolled during active disease. V is TRBV2 and J is TRBJ2-6; no firm D call. This CDR3 reads CASSSAGRISGANVLTF. The CDR3 nucleotides read TGTGCCAGCAGTTCGGCAGGAAGGATCTCAGGGGCCAACGTCCTGACTTTC.